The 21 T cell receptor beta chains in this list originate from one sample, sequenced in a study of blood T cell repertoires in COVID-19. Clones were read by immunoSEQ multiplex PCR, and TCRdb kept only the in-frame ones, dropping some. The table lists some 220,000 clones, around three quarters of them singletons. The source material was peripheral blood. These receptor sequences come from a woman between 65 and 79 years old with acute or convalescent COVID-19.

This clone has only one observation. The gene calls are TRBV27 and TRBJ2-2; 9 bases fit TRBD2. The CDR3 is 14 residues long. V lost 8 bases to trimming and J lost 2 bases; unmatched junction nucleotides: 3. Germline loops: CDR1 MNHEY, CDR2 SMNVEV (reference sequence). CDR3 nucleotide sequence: TGTGCCAGCGCTAGCGGGGTCAACACCGGGGAGCTGTTTTTT. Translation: CASASGVNTGELFF.

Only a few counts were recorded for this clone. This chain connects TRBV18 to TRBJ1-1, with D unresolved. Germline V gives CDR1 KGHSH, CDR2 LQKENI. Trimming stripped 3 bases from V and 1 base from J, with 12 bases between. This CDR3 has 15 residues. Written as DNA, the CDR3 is TGTGCCAGCTCACCCCTCGGTACGCGGAACACTGAAGCTTTCTTT. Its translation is CASSPLGTRNTEAFF.

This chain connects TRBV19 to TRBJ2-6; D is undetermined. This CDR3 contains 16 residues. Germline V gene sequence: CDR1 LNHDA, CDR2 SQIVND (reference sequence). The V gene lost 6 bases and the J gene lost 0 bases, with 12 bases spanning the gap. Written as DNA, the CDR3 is TGTGCCAGTAGACAGACGGATAGCTCTGGGGCCAACGTCCTGACTTTC. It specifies CASRQTDSSGANVLTF. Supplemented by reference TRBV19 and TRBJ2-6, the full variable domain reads DGGITQSPKYLFRKEGQNVTLSCEQNLNHDAMYWYRQDPGQGLRLIYYSQIVNDFQKGDIAEGYSVSREKKESFPLTVTSAQKNPTAFYLCASRQTDSSGANVLTFGAGSRLTVL.

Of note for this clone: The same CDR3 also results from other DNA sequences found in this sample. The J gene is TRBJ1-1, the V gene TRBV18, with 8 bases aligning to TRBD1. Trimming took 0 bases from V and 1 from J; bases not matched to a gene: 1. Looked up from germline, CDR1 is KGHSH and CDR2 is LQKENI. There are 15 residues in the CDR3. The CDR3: CASSPPQGANTEAFF. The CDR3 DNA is TGTGCCAGCTCACCACCGCAGGGGGCGAACACTGAAGCTTTCTTT.

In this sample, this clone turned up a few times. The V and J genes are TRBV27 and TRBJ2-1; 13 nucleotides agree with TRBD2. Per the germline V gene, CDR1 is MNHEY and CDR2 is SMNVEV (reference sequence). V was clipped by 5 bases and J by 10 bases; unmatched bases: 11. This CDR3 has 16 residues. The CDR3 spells CASSRRTSGGKGEQFF. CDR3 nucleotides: TGTGCCAGCAGTCGCCGGACTAGCGGGGGAAAAGGCGAGCAGTTCTTC.

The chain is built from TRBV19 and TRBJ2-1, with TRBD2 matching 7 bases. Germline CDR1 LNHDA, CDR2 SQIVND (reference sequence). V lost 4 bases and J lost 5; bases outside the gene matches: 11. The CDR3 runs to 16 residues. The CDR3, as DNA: TGTGCCAGTAGTACTGTGGGGACTACCAAAAACAATGAGCAGTTCTTC. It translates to CASSTVGTTKNNEQFF.

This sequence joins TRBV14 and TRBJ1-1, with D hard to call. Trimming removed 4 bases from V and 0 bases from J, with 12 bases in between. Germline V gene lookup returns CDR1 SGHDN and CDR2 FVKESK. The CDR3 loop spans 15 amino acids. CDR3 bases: TGTGCCAGCAGCCCCCCTGGCGGGTTGAACACTGAAGCTTTCTTT. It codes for CASSPPGGLNTEAFF.

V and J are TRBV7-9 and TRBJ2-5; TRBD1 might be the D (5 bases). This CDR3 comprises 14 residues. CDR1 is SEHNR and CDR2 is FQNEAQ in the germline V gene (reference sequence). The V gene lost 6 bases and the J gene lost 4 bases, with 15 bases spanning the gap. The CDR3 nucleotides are TGTGCCAGCAGAGGGGTGTCTGGCGGAGAGACCCAGTACTTC. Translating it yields CASRGVSGGETQYF.

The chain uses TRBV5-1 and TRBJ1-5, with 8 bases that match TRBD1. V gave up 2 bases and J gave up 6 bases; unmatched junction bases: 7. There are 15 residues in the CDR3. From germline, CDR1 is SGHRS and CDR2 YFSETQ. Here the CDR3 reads CASSLEADRGQPQHF. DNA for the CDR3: TGCGCCAGCAGCTTAGAGGCTGACAGGGGTCAGCCCCAGCATTTT.

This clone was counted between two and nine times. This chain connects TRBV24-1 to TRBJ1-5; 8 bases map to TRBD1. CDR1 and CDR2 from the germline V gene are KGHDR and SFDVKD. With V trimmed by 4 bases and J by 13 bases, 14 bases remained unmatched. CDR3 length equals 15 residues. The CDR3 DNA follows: TGTGCCACCAGTGACTATGACAGGGGCATTCAATCGCAGCATTTT. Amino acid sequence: CATSDYDRGIQSQHF.

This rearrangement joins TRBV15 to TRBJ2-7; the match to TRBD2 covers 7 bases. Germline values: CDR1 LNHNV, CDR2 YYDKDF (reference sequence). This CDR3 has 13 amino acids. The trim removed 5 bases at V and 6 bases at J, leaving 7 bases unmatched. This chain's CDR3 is CATSPGTIREQYF. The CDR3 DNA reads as TGTGCCACCAGCCCCGGGACTATACGCGAGCAGTACTTC.

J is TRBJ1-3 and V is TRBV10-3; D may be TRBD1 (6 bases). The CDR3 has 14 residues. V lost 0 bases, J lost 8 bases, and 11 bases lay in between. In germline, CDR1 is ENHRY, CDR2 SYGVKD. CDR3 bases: TGTGCCATCAGTGAGTCAGGGGGAGCATACACCATATATTTT. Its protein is CAISESGGAYTIYF.

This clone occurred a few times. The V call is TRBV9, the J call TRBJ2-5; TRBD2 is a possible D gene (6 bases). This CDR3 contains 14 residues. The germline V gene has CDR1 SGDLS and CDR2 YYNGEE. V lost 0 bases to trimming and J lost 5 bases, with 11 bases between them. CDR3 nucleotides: TGTGCCAGCAGCGTAGGAGTAGGGAGGGAGACCCAGTACTTC. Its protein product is CASSVGVGRETQYF.

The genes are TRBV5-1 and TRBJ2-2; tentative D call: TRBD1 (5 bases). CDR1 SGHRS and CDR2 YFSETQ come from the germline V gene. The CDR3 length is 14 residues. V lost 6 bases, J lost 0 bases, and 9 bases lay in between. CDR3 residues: CASKLTANTGELFF. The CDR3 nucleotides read TGCGCCAGCAAACTGACAGCGAACACCGGGGAGCTGTTTTTT.

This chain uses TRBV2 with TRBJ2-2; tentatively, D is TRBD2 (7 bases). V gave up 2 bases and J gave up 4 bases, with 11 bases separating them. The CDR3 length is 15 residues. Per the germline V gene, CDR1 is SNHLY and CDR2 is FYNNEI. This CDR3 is CASSERGASTGELFF. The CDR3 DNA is TGTGCCAGCAGTGAACGGGGGGCCTCCACCGGGGAGCTGTTTTTT.

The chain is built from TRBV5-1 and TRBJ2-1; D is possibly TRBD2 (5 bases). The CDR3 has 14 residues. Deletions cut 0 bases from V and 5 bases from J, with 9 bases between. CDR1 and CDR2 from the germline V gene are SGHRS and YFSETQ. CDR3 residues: CASSLALANNEQFF. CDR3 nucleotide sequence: TGCGCCAGCAGCTTGGCCCTAGCTAACAATGAGCAGTTCTTC.

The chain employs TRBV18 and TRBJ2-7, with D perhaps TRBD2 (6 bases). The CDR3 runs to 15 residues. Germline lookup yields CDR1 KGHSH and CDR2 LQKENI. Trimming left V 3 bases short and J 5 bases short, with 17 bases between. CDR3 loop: CASSPNQGGVDEQYV. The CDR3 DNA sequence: TGTGCCAGCTCACCGAACCAGGGAGGAGTAGACGAGCAGTACGTC.

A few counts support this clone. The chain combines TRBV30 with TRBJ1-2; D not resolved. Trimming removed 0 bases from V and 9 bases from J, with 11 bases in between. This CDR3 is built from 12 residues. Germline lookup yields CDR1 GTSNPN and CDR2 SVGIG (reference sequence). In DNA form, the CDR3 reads TGTGCCTGGAGTGTGTCGGAGACCCGCTACACCTTC. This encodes CAWSVSETRYTF.

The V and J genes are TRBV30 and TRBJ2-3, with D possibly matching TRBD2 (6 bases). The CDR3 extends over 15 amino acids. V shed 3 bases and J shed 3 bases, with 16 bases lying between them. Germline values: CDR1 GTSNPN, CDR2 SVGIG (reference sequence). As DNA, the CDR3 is TGTGCCTGGAGAGGAGGGTCCTCAAGTACAGATACGCAGTATTTT. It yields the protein CAWRGGSSSTDTQYF.

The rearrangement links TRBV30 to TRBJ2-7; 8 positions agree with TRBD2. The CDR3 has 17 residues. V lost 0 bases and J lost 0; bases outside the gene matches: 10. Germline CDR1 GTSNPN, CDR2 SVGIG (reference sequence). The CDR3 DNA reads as TGTGCCTGGAGTGTAACCCAGATAGCGGGGAGCTCCTACGAGCAGTACTTC. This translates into CAWSVTQIAGSSYEQYF.

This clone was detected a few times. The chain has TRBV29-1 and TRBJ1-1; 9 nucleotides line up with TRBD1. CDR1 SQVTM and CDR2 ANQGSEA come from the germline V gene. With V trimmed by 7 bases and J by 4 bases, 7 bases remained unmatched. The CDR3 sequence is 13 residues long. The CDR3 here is CSGMDRGGTEAFF. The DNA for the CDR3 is TGCAGCGGGATGGACAGGGGTGGCACTGAAGCTTTCTTT.